This TCR beta chain was sequenced during a study of blood T cell repertoires in COVID-19. Germline V CDR1 and CDR2: SGHDT, YYEEEE. V was pared by 0 bases and J by 1 base, with 10 bases between. The CDR3 covers 15 residues. This clone was observed once. This table comes from immunoSEQ multiplex PCR, and its TCRdb copy is limited to in-frame clones, with some not included. The sample has 200,000 to 250,000 clones, 85% to 90% seen once. The chain combines TRBV5-6 with TRBJ1-1, with a possible D match to TRBD1 (6 bases). The sequence derives from a man between 40 and 49 years old who had recovered from COVID-19. Sequencing used PBMCs or T cells enriched from blood (not recorded which). The CDR3, as DNA: TGTGCCAGCAGCTTGGTTTCAGGGGCGAACACTGAAGCTTTCTTT. Protein sequence: CASSLVSGANTEAFF.